The 32 T cell receptor beta chains presented below share a single source sample, sequenced in a study of liver allograft versus peripheral blood T cells. Study overall: What was compared were the T cell receptor repertoires in transplanted livers and those in the peripheral blood of recipients.

TCRdb redid the calling of the reads with MiXCR, one entry per CDR3 protein. The sample holds approximately 16,000 distinct CDR3 sequences, 20% to 25% seen once. These receptors were taken from a human patient who had a liver transplant. Certain T cells may be donor cells from the graft.

This clonotype is categorized as medium-sized (0.01 to 0.1%). The gene calls are TRBV6-2 or TRBV6-3 and TRBJ2-2; 9 nucleotides match TRBD1. Germline CDR1 and CDR2: MNHEY and SVGEGT. The trim removed 6 bases at V and 0 bases at J, leaving 8 bases unmatched. The CDR3 extends over 17 amino acids. CDR3 in amino acids: CASSGQGLKANTGELFF. In nucleotides, the CDR3 is TGTGCCAGCAGCGGACAGGGGTTGAAAGCGAACACCGGGGAGCTGTTTTTT.

This clonotype was counted between two and nine times. The chain couples TRBV6-5 to TRBJ1-6; no firm D call. This CDR3 has 16 amino acids. The V end lost 0 bases, the J end lost 7 bases, and 13 bases lay between the germline ends. Germline V gives CDR1 MNHEY, CDR2 SVGAGI. The CDR3 loop is CASSYSGYTLNSPLHF. CDR3 bases: TGTGCCAGCAGTTACTCAGGGTACACTCTGAATTCACCCCTCCACTTT.

This clonotype came up a few times. The chain is built from TRBV12-3 or TRBV12-4 and TRBJ1-1; D gene uncertain. The CDR3 loop spans 14 amino acids. V shed 3 bases and J shed 0 bases, with 8 bases lying between them. The CDR3 DNA reads TGTGCCAGCAGTTTGAGGCAGTTGAACACTGAAGCTTTCTTT. It is translated as CASSLRQLNTEAFF.

This clonotype has a handful of counts. This sequence joins TRBV28 and TRBJ2-7; D gene uncertain. Germline CDR1 MDHEN, CDR2 SYDVKM. The CDR3 sequence is 13 residues long. The V end was cut by 3 bases, the J end by 0 bases, with 6 bases between. In nucleotides, the CDR3 is TGTGCCAGCAGTTTTCCGTACTCCTACGAGCAGTACTTC. This sequence encodes CASSFPYSYEQYF. Full variable domain (missing parts from reference TRBV28 and TRBJ2-7): DVKVTQSSRYLVKRTGEKVFLECVQDMDHENMFWYRQDPGLGLRLIYFSYDVKMKEKGDIPEGYSVSREKKERFSLILESASTNQTSMYLCASSFPYSYEQYFGPGTRLTVT.

By share, this clonotype ranks as medium-sized. This chain links TRBV29-1 with TRBJ1-2; 7 positions match TRBD1. Looked up from germline, CDR1 is SQVTM and CDR2 is ANQGSEA. The CDR3 totals 12 residues. V dropped 3 bases and J dropped 8; count of bases not matched to a gene: 6. CDR3 residues: CSVDQGGRGYTF. CDR3 DNA: TGCAGCGTTGATCAGGGGGGCAGGGGCTACACCTTC.

This clonotype was recorded many times. The rearrangement joins TRBV24-1 to TRBJ1-1, with unresolved D. The ends were cut back, 7 bases at V and 0 bases at J, with 8 bases in the middle. From germline, CDR1 is KGHDR and CDR2 SFDVKD. The CDR3 spans 13 residues. The CDR3 spells CATRGGVNTEAFF. The CDR3 nucleotides are TGTGCCACCAGGGGTGGGGTGAACACTGAAGCTTTCTTT.

This clonotype was detected only a few times. The V and J genes are TRBV9 and TRBJ1-1; possible D gene TRBD1, 5 bases. The CDR3 has 14 amino acids. V was trimmed by 6 bases and J by 1 base, leaving 13 bases between them. Looked up from germline, CDR1 is SGDLS and CDR2 is YYNGEE. DNA for the CDR3: TGTGCCAGCACCCTGGGGCAGACGAACACTGAAGCTTTCTTT. Residues: CASTLGQTNTEAFF.

This clonotype was counted many times. The rearrangement links TRBV28 to TRBJ1-2; no reliable D call. The germline CDR1 and CDR2 sequences are MDHEN and SYDVKM. This CDR3 spans 11 amino acids. Trimming removed 7 bases from V and 4 bases from J, with 7 bases in between. Written as DNA, the CDR3 is TGTGCCAGCACCCCCGGCTATGGCTACACCTTC. Translation gives CASTPGYGYTF.

This clonotype was found a few times. J is TRBJ1-4 and V is TRBV15; no clear D gene. The V gene's germline CDR1 is LNHNV and CDR2 YYDKDF (reference sequence). V dropped 0 bases and J dropped 5 bases, with 13 bases sitting between them. CDR3 size: 16 residues. The CDR3 region has the DNA TGTGCCACCAGCAGAGATGTAGCGGGGTTGAATGAAAAACTGTTTTTT. Translated, it gives CATSRDVAGLNEKLFF.

Comment on this clonotype: Germline is not matched at one junction end, which may reflect a read error. The rearrangement uses TRBV7-2 and TRBJ2-5; TRBD2 is a possible D gene (7 bases). Germline assignment: CDR1 SGHTA and CDR2 FQGNSA. The CDR3 has 14 amino acids. The CDR3 nucleotides read TGTGCCAGCAGTTTAGGGGGGGCCCAAGAGACCCAGTACTTC. Translated: CASSLGGAQETQYF.

The table lists this clonotype with a few counts. The V and J genes are TRBV5-6 and TRBJ1-5, with no clear D. The length of the CDR3 is 15 residues. V was pared by 4 bases and J by 3 bases, with 14 bases between. Germline loops: CDR1 SGHDT, CDR2 YYEEEE. The DNA for the CDR3 is TGTGCCAGCAGCCTCTTTTTCGGTTACAATCAGCCCCAGCATTTT. Translation: CASSLFFGYNQPQHF.

The V gene is TRBV7-2, the J gene TRBJ2-2; tentatively, D is TRBD1 or TRBD2 (5 bases each). Germline V gene data show CDR1 as SGHTA and CDR2 as FQGNSA. V gave up 7 bases and J gave up 7 bases, with 13 bases separating them. The CDR3 spans 13 residues. The CDR3 sequence is CASTIAGGGELFF. The CDR3 region has the DNA TGTGCCAGCACCATAGCTGGGGGCGGGGAGCTGTTTTTT.

This clonotype was picked up many times. The chain employs TRBV6-5 and TRBJ1-1; the D is unclear. V lost 0 bases to trimming and J lost 1 base, with 6 bases between them. The CDR3 extends over 14 amino acids. Germline V gene data show CDR1 as MNHEY and CDR2 as SVGAGI. CDR3 amino acids: CASSYSARNTEAFF. As DNA, the CDR3 is TGTGCCAGCAGTTACTCTGCCCGGAACACTGAAGCTTTCTTT.

The chain employs TRBV20-1 and TRBJ2-2; no reliable D call. V was pared by 1 base and J by 3 bases, with 9 bases between. The CDR3 has 14 residues. The germline gives CDR1 DFQATT, CDR2 SNEGSKA (reference sequence). The CDR3 DNA reads as TGCAGTGCTAGAGGACAATATTACACCGGGGAGCTGTTTTTT. It is translated as CSARGQYYTGELFF.

This chain joins TRBV20-1 and TRBJ1-2; no clear D. Trimming took off 2 bases at V and 0 bases at J, with 7 bases between the two ends. CDR1 is DFQATT, CDR2 SNEGSKA, per germline (reference sequence). The CDR3 covers 13 residues. CDR3 residues: CSARSGTNYGYTF. The CDR3 coding sequence is TGCAGTGCTAGATCGGGAACTAACTATGGCTACACCTTC.

This clonotype came up a few times. The chain has TRBV28 and TRBJ2-5; D tentatively fits TRBD1 or TRBD2 (5 bases each). Trimming left V 5 bases short and J 2 bases short, with 15 bases between. CDR1 is MDHEN, CDR2 SYDVKM, per germline. The CDR3 is 15 amino acids. The CDR3 DNA is TGTGCCAGCAGTCAACCCGGGGCGGTACAAGAGACCCAGTACTTC. Its translation: CASSQPGAVQETQYF.

V and J are TRBV12-5 and TRBJ2-7; D gene ambiguous. The V gene lost 0 bases and the J gene lost 3 bases, with 9 bases spanning the gap. Germline V lookup: CDR1 LGHNT, CDR2 FRNRAP. There are 14 residues in the CDR3. CDR3 DNA: TGTGCTAGTGGTTTGGTACCTGTGGACTACGAGCAGTACTTC. It encodes CASGLVPVDYEQYF.

This clonotype was found a few times. The J gene is TRBJ2-1, the V gene TRBV7-2; no reliable D call. This CDR3 has 13 residues. Germline CDR1 is SGHTA and CDR2 is FQGNSA. Between the trimmed V and J ends, which lost 2 bases and 2 bases, there was a span of 4 bases. The CDR3: CASSLNTYNEQFF. CDR3 bases: TGTGCCAGCAGCTTAAATACCTACAATGAGCAGTTCTTC.

This clonotype has just a few counts. The gene calls are TRBV5-5 and TRBJ2-3, with D tentatively TRBD1 (5 bases). The germline CDR1 and CDR2 sequences are SGHKS and YYEKEE (reference sequence). The CDR3 consists of 17 residues. Trimming took off 4 bases at V and 10 bases at J, with 28 bases between the two ends. CDR3 protein: CASSSLRVHSQGLAQYF. The CDR3 coding sequence is TGTGCCAGCAGCAGTCTTCGAGTACACAGCCAGGGCTTAGCGCAGTATTTT.

This clonotype was counted ten times or more. CDR3 bases: TGTGCCAGCAGAACTATCGGGACATTTGGGGCCAACGTCCTGACTTTC. Translating it yields CASRTIGTFGANVLTF. This chain links TRBV27 with TRBJ2-6, with a tentative D call TRBD1 (6 bases). The CDR3 extends over 16 amino acids. The germline CDR1 and CDR2 sequences are MNHEY and SMNVEV (reference sequence). The V end was cut by 6 bases, the J end by 3 bases, with 15 bases between.

The chain employs TRBV19 and TRBJ1-3; unclear D gene. CDR3 length equals 14 residues. Trimming removed 7 bases at V and 6 bases at J, with 16 bases between. Germline assignment: CDR1 LNHDA and CDR2 SQIVND (reference sequence). CDR3 DNA: TGTGCCAGTACCCCGACGCGGCTCGAAAACACCATATATTTT. Its protein product is CASTPTRLENTIYF.

J is TRBJ1-5 and V is TRBV30; D call uncertain. This CDR3 contains 12 residues. The V gene's germline CDR1 is GTSNPN and CDR2 SVGIG (reference sequence). V was trimmed by 3 bases and J by 7 bases, leaving 10 bases between them. This chain's CDR3 is CAWSETAQPQHF. The CDR3, as DNA: TGTGCCTGGAGCGAGACCGCACAGCCCCAGCATTTT. Together with reference TRBV30 and TRBJ1-5, the CDR3 gives the full variable domain: SQTIHQWPATLVQPVGSPLSLECTVEGTSNPNLYWYRQAAGRGLQLLFYSVGIGQISSEVPQNLSASRPQDRQFILSSKKLLLSDSGFYLCAWSETAQPQHFGDGTRLSIL.

This clonotype was recorded at least ten times. This rearrangement joins TRBV5-4 to TRBJ2-1; TRBD2 aligns across 13 bases. Germline CDR1 SGHNT, CDR2 YYREEE (reference sequence). This CDR3 has 17 amino acids. V trimming: 3 bases; J trimming: 0 bases; junction bases outside the gene matches: 3. CDR3: CASSSLAGGSSYNEQFF. CDR3 DNA: TGTGCCAGCAGCTCACTAGCGGGAGGGAGCTCCTACAATGAGCAGTTCTTC.

This rearrangement joins TRBV28 to TRBJ1-5; 7 nucleotides agree with TRBD1. The CDR3 totals 13 residues. Losses at the gene ends were 5 bases for V and 2 bases for J; bases not matched to a gene: 0. Germline CDR1 reads MDHEN; CDR2 reads SYDVKM. The CDR3 sequence is CASSDRGNQPQHF. CDR3 in DNA: TGTGCCAGCAGTGACAGGGGCAATCAGCCCCAGCATTTT.

Concerning this clonotype itself: Mismatch with germline at one junction end may stem from a read error. V usage is TRBV7-2 and J usage is TRBJ2-7; 11 nucleotides align to TRBD2. Germline V gene data show CDR1 as SGHTA and CDR2 as FQGNSA. CDR3 length: 14 residues. The CDR3 reads CASSLAGGRYEQYF. Here the CDR3 DNA reads TGTGCCAGCAGTTTAGCGGGGGGGAGATACGAGCAGTACTTC. The full variable domain, completed using reference TRBV7-2 and TRBJ2-7, is GAGVSQSPSNKVTEKGKDVELRCDPISGHTALYWYRQSLGQGLEFLIYFQGNSAPDKSGLPSDRFSAERTGGSVSTLTIQRTQQEDSAVYLCASSLAGGRYEQYFGPGTRLTVT.

The sample holds many counts of this clonotype. The chain employs TRBV7-2 and TRBJ1-2, with D unresolved. Trimming stripped 3 bases from V and 5 bases from J, with 13 bases between. The length of the CDR3 is 14 residues. Germline CDR1 and CDR2: SGHTA and FQGNSA. The CDR3 protein is CASSLSGLRYGYTF. The CDR3, as DNA: TGTGCCAGCAGCTTGTCCGGGCTTAGGTATGGCTACACCTTC.

This clonotype is medium-sized within its sample. This chain uses TRBV6-1 with TRBJ2-7, with D perhaps TRBD1 (5 bases). The CDR3 consists of 15 residues. Deletions cut 2 bases from V and 3 bases from J, with 14 bases between. Germline V lookup: CDR1 MNHNS, CDR2 SASEGT. The CDR3 here is CASSETPQGFYEQYF. DNA of the CDR3: TGTGCCAGCAGTGAAACCCCGCAGGGTTTCTACGAGCAGTACTTC.

The chain is built from TRBV19 and TRBJ1-5; D might be TRBD1 (6 bases). The germline gives CDR1 LNHDA, CDR2 SQIVND (reference sequence). This CDR3 contains 15 residues. The V and J ends lost 4 bases and 6 bases respectively, with 16 bases between them. The CDR3 region has the DNA TGTGCCAGTAGTACAAAGAACAGGGTCGGTCAGCCCCAGCATTTT. This translates into CASSTKNRVGQPQHF. The whole variable domain, filled in from reference TRBV19 and TRBJ1-5, reads DGGITQSPKYLFRKEGQNVTLSCEQNLNHDAMYWYRQDPGQGLRLIYYSQIVNDFQKGDIAEGYSVSREKKESFPLTVTSAQKNPTAFYLCASSTKNRVGQPQHFGDGTRLSIL.

This clonotype showed up just a few times. This rearrangement joins TRBV5-6 to TRBJ1-5; possible D gene TRBD1, 5 bases. V gave up 4 bases and J gave up 10 bases, with 12 bases separating them. The CDR3 contains 12 residues. Germline assignment: CDR1 SGHDT and CDR2 YYEEEE. The CDR3 is CASSAYRGPQHF. The CDR3 DNA is TGTGCCAGCAGCGCTTACCGGGGCCCCCAGCATTTT.

As concerns this clonotype: A junction end diverges from the germline sequence, so it may reflect a read error. The chain uses TRBV6-1 and TRBJ1-1; no reliable D call. From germline, CDR1 is MNHNS and CDR2 SASEGT. The CDR3 totals 13 residues. The CDR3 region has the DNA TGTGTCAGCAGTTACTCAGTAGGGACTGAAGCTTTCTTT. It specifies CVSSYSVGTEAFF.

This chain links TRBV7-2 with TRBJ1-1; D not resolved. Trimming cost V 9 bases and J 6 bases, with 44 bases left between them. Germline CDR1 SGHTA, CDR2 FQGNSA. This CDR3 has 22 residues. This CDR3 is CARSLRASDEGIKLGNSAEAFF. The DNA for the CDR3 is TGTGCCAGAAGTCTCCGAGCAAGTGACGAAGGGATAAAACTAGGAAACTCCGCTGAAGCTTTCTTT.

The V gene is TRBV7-9, the J gene TRBJ2-1; 12 positions match TRBD2. V lost 5 bases to trimming and J lost 6 bases; unmatched junction nucleotides: 5. Per germline, CDR1 SEHNR and CDR2 FQNEAQ (reference sequence). This CDR3 spans 15 amino acids. CDR3 DNA: TGTGCCAGCAGCACCCTAGCGGGAGGGCTCAATGAGCAGTTCTTC. Its translation: CASSTLAGGLNEQFF.